What follows describes a single T cell receptor (beta chain). What it recognizes is unknown. Per germline, CDR1 SGHTA and CDR2 FQGTGA. The J segment lost 6 bases and the V segment lost 5 bases, leaving 8 bases of the junction unmatched. The CDR3 totals 15 residues. Samples underwent the assay at deep level. The data were produced by immunoSEQ multiplex PCR, yet TCRdb's version contains in-frame clones alone and is incomplete. The table lists about 2.3 million clones, 90% to 95% of them singletons. These data belong to a study of shared clonotypes between healthy human individuals. Broader study findings: Across a few donors, naive CD4 shared roughly 5%, naive CD8 more than 3%, memory CD4 roughly 2.5%, memory CD8 about 0.4%.

V is TRBV7-3 and J is TRBJ1-5; 9 nucleotides agree with TRBD1. The sequence was collected from a man aged 18 to 35 in good health. Some clones in this sample may be carry-over from other donors' samples. Sequenced material: naive CD4+ T cells from PBMCs. Subset described: CD45RA+ positively selected. The CDR3 spells CASSETGGAGQPQHF. The CDR3 DNA is TGTGCCAGCAGCGAAACAGGGGGCGCGGGTCAGCCCCAGCATTTT.